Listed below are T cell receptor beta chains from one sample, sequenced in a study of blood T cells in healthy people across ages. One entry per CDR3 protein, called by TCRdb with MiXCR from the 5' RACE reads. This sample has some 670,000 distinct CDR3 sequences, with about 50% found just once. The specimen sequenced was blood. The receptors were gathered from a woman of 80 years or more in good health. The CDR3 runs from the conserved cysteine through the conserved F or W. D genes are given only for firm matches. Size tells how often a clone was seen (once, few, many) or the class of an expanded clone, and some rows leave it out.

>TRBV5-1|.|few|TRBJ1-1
TGCGCCAGCGAAGTTTCTCCCCGAGACAACACTGAAGCTTTCTTT
CASEVSPRDNTEAFF
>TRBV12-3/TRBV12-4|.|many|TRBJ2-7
TGTGCCAGCAGTCCGGGTTCCTACGAGCAGTACTTC
CASSPGSYEQYF
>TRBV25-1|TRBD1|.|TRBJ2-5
TGTGCCAGCAGGGGGACAGGGAAAGAGACCCAGTACTTC
CASRGTGKETQYF
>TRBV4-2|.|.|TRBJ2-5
TGTGCCAGCAGCCAAGTCGGGACGGAGGAGACCCAGTACTTC
CASSQVGTEETQYF
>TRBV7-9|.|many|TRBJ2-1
TGTGCCAGCAGCAAAGCCCTATGGGCCTACAATGAGCAGTTCTTC
CASSKALWAYNEQFF
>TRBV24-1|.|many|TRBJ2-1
TGTGCCACCAGTGATTCACTAGGGGGGGGCTACAATGAGCAGTTCTTC
CATSDSLGGGYNEQFF
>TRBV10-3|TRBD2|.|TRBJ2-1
TGTGCCATCAGTGGGGGACTAGCGGGCTCCTACAATGAGCAGTTCTTC
CAISGGLAGSYNEQFF
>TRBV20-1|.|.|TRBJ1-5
TGCAGTGCTAGCCCCAATCAGCCCCAGCATTTT
CSASPNQPQHF
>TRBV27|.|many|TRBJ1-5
TGTGCCAGCAGTCAATACCCCAATCAGCCCCAGCATTTT
CASSQYPNQPQHF
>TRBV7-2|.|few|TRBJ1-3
TGTGCCAGCAGCTTCTCGACAGGCGGATCTGGAAACACCATATATTTT
CASSFSTGGSGNTIYF
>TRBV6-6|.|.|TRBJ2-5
TGTGCCAGCAGAGACCCGCGGGAGACCCAGTACTTC
CASRDPRETQYF
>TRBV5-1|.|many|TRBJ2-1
TGCGCCAGCAGCTTTCGGGGGGGCAGGGGGTCCTACAATGAGCAGTTCTTC
CASSFRGGRGSYNEQFF
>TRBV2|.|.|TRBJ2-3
TGTGCCAGCAATAAGGAGGGCACAGATACGCAGTATTTT
CASNKEGTDTQYF
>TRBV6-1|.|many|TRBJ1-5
TGTGCCAGCAGTGAACGGGGGAGATATAGCAATCAGCCCCAGCATTTT
CASSERGRYSNQPQHF
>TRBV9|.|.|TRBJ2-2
TGTGCCAGCAGCGTAGTAGGCGGGACCGCGGGCGGGGAGCTGTTTTTT
CASSVVGGTAGGELFF
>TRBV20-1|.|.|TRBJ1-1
TGCAGTGCTAGAGATCTCAGGGGACCTTGGAACACTGAAGCTTTCTTT
CSARDLRGPWNTEAFF
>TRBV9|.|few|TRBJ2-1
TGTGCCAGCACCCCCAGACTGGGAAGCTCCTACAATGAGCAGTTCTTC
CASTPRLGSSYNEQFF
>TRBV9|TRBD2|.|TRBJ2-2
TGTGCCAGCAGCGCCCGGACTAGAACCGGGGAGCTGTTTTTT
CASSARTRTGELFF
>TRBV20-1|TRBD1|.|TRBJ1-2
TGCAGTGCCCTGGACAGGGGGTTCTACACCTTC
CSALDRGFYTF
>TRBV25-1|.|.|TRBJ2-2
TGTGCCAGCATGAGGATAGGGAACACCGGGGAGCTGTTTTTT
CASMRIGNTGELFF
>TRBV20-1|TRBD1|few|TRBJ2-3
TGCAGTGCTCCCCGGGACAGGGACCCAGATACGCAGTATTTT
CSAPRDRDPDTQYF
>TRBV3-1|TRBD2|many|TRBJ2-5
TGTGCCAGCAGCCAAGACTCGGTAGCGGGGACCCAAGAGACCCAGTACTTC
CASSQDSVAGTQETQYF
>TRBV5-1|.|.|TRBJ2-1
TGCGCCAGCAGCTCTCTCTTGGGAACCAATGAGCAGTTCTTC
CASSSLLGTNEQFF
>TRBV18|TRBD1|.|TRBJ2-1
TGTGCCAGCTCACCAAGGACAGGGGGCGATGAGCAGTTCTTC
CASSPRTGGDEQFF
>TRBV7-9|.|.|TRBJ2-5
TGTGCCAGCAGCCGTCCTGGACAACGGCTAGAGCAGTACTTC
CASSRPGQRLEQYF
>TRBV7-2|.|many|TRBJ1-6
TGTGCCAGCAGCTTAGAGCTGGGATTTATTTCACCCCTCCACTTT
CASSLELGFISPLHF
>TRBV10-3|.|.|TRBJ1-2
TGTGCCATCAGTGCGTCCCTCAGGGGCTACACCTTC
CAISASLRGYTF
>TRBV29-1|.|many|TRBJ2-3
TGCAGCGTTCCCGTGTCGGAGGATACGCAGTATTTT
CSVPVSEDTQYF
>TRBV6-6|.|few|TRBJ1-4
TGTGCCAGCAGAAAAACACGGTGGGACGCAACTAATGAAAAACTGTTTTTT
CASRKTRWDATNEKLFF